This T cell receptor (beta chain) stems from a study of T cell responses to AZD1222 COVID-19 vaccine. Study-wide results and caveats: Mostly white British, mostly female donors; authors suggested clonal diversity may be underestimated.

A note on this clone: Its antigen is undetermined.

Clones were sequenced by immunoSEQ multiplex PCR, and TCRdb holds only the in-frame ones, with some missing. The sample shows under 70,000 clones, approximately 80% of them seen only once. The sequence derives from an adult in good health. The sample consisted of peripheral blood, taken on day 0 of AZD1222 vaccination.

CDR3 region: CASSRGQGDQPQHF. The CDR3 DNA sequence: TGTGCCAGCAGCCGGGGACAGGGTGATCAGCCCCAGCATTTT. The genes are TRBV5-4 and TRBJ1-5; 9 bases fit TRBD1. There are 14 residues in the CDR3. Germline CDR1 and CDR2: SGHNT and YYREEE (reference sequence). V lost 4 bases to trimming and J lost 5 bases; unmatched junction nucleotides: 4. Variable domain in full (rest from reference TRBV5-4 and TRBJ1-5): ETGVTQSPTHLIKTRGQQVTLRCSSQSGHNTVSWYQQALGQGPQFIFQYYREEENGRGNFPPRFSGLQFPNYSSELNVNALELDDSALYLCASSRGQGDQPQHFGDGTRLSIL.